These 20 T cell receptor beta chains were sequenced from one sample in a study of T-cell reconstitution after alpha-beta-depleted transplantation in children. Using unique molecular identifiers, the investigators prepared the TCRbeta library. Using its own MiXCR run on the PCR reads, TCRdb lists one record per CDR3 protein. Of around 800,000 distinct CDR3 sequences in the sample, about 15% were seen once. The sequencing here drew on PBMCs, mostly from graft donor cells, taken 360 days after TCRalphabeta/CD19-depleted stem cell transplant. These receptors came from a male patient aged 10 to 17 who had a stem cell transplant for acute lymphoblastic leukemia, so the T cells may come from the graft donor.

In this sample, this clonotype turned up a few times. The chain uses TRBV7-6 and TRBJ2-1; TRBD2 matches at 11 bases. CDR1 is SGHVS and CDR2 is FNYEAQ in the germline V gene. J gave up 4 bases and V 1 base, and 6 bases lay outside the gene matches. This CDR3 has 17 amino acids. The CDR3 sequence: CASSLGQGLAEYNEQFF. The CDR3 nucleotides read TGTGCCAGCAGCTTAGGGCAGGGACTAGCGGAATACAATGAGCAGTTCTTC.

The V call is TRBV6-4, the J call TRBJ2-2, with TRBD1 identical over 7 bases. V was pared by 6 bases and J by 5 bases, with 6 bases of the junction left unmatched. Germline assignment: CDR1 MRHNA and CDR2 SNTAGT. The CDR3 consists of 14 residues. CDR3 in amino acids: CASSWDSATGELFF. The CDR3, as DNA: TGTGCCAGCAGCTGGGACAGTGCAACCGGGGAGCTGTTTTTT.

CDR3 DNA sequence: TGCAGTGCTTTCAGCGGGAGCGTCTCCTACAATGAGCAGTTCTTC. Protein sequence: CSAFSGSVSYNEQFF. This sequence joins TRBV20-1 and TRBJ2-1; the match to TRBD2 covers 8 bases. The germline CDR1 and CDR2 sequences are DFQATT and SNEGSKA (reference sequence). CDR3 length equals 15 residues. V shed 5 bases and J 0 bases; nucleotides not matched to a gene: 6.

This clonotype was counted only a few times. The chain uses TRBV12-3 or TRBV12-4 and TRBJ2-1, with TRBD2 matching over 8 bases. The trim removed 6 bases at V and 7 bases at J, leaving 20 bases unmatched. CDR3 size: 18 residues. The CDR3, as DNA: TGTGCCAGCAGCCAATCCCTTATGGAGCGGGAGACGTCGAATGAGCAGTTCTTC. Encoded protein: CASSQSLMERETSNEQFF.

This clonotype has more than one count but fewer than ten. The CDR3 is CSVAGQGLALNEQFF. The CDR3 DNA reads TGCAGCGTTGCCGGACAGGGTTTGGCCCTCAATGAGCAGTTCTTC. The V call is TRBV29-1, the J call TRBJ2-1; 8 bases agree with TRBD1. Germline CDR1 and CDR2: SQVTM and ANQGSEA. This CDR3 region has 15 residues. Trimming cost V 4 bases and J 6 bases; bases outside gene matches: 11.

The rearrangement links TRBV10-1 to TRBJ1-1, with D perhaps TRBD1 (5 bases). The CDR3 extends over 14 amino acids. Germline-derived CDR1 and CDR2 are WNHNN and SYGVQD (reference sequence). V was shortened by 2 bases and J by 4 bases, with 11 bases between the two germline ends. In DNA, the CDR3 is TGCGCCAGCAGTGAGACCACCGGGGGCACTGAAGCTTTCTTT. This translates into CASSETTGGTEAFF.

The sample holds many counts of this clonotype. J is TRBJ2-3 and V is TRBV12-3 or TRBV12-4; D is unresolved. CDR3 length: 18 amino acids. Between the trimmed V and J ends, which lost 1 base and 2 bases, there was a span of 19 bases. CDR3 residues: CASSLGGLAALSTDTQYF. The CDR3 DNA reads as TGTGCCAGCAGTTTAGGGGGTCTGGCGGCCCTTTCCACAGATACGCAGTATTTT.

The chain has TRBV4-1 and TRBJ2-7; D unresolved. This CDR3 contains 14 residues. V was trimmed by 1 base and J by 3 bases, leaving 10 bases between them. The germline CDR1 and CDR2 sequences are MGHRA and YSYEKL. CDR3 residues: CASSQGIHLYEQYF. The DNA for the CDR3 is TGCGCCAGCAGCCAAGGGATACACCTCTACGAGCAGTACTTC.

This clonotype was seen a few times. The chain employs TRBV3-1 and TRBJ2-7; no clear D. Looked up from germline, CDR1 is LGHDT and CDR2 is YNNKEL (reference sequence). V was cut by 4 bases and J by 6 bases, with 10 bases left in between. The CDR3 consists of 12 residues. CDR3 residues: CASSRSAFEQYF. The CDR3 DNA sequence: TGTGCCAGCAGCCGATCGGCCTTCGAGCAGTACTTC.

J is TRBJ1-2 and V is TRBV29-1; no firm D call. This CDR3 region has 10 residues. V lost 6 bases and J 3 bases, leaving 5 bases between the germline ends. Germline loops: CDR1 SQVTM, CDR2 ANQGSEA. Here the CDR3 reads CSVADYGYTF. CDR3 bases: TGCAGCGTGGCGGACTATGGCTACACCTTC.

This clonotype was seen many times. The chain has TRBV5-5 and TRBJ2-7; D unresolved. The germline gives CDR1 SGHKS, CDR2 YYEKEE (reference sequence). The CDR3 contains 12 residues. Trimming left V 4 bases short and J 5 bases short, with 10 bases between. CDR3 in amino acids: CASSTPPHEQYF. In nucleotides, the CDR3 is TGTGCCAGCAGCACCCCCCCTCACGAGCAGTACTTC.

This chain links TRBV9 with TRBJ2-7, with 8 bases fitting TRBD2. Germline V gives CDR1 SGDLS, CDR2 YYNGEE. This CDR3 has 14 residues. The ends lost 3 bases at V and 5 bases at J; junction bases unmatched: 7. The CDR3 region is CASSGSGMDHEQYF. CDR3 in DNA: TGTGCCAGCAGCGGTAGCGGGATGGACCACGAGCAGTACTTC.

V is TRBV5-1 and J is TRBJ1-2, with 8 bases identical to TRBD1. V dropped 4 bases and J dropped 1; count of bases not matched to a gene: 9. CDR3 length equals 16 residues. Germline loops: CDR1 SGHRS, CDR2 YFSETQ. CDR3 sequence (DNA): TGCGCCAGCAGCCCGGCGAACAGGGGGTATAACTATGGCTACACCTTC. It is translated as CASSPANRGYNYGYTF.

The gene calls are TRBV9 and TRBJ2-1; no clear D gene. V lost 3 bases and J lost 9, with 19 bases in between. Germline lookup yields CDR1 SGDLS and CDR2 YYNGEE. The CDR3 runs to 15 residues. The CDR3 DNA is TGTGCCAGCAGCGACCCTAGTTCGGGTTGGGGTGAGCAGTTCTTC. It encodes CASSDPSSGWGEQFF.

At least ten counts were recorded for this clonotype. The rearrangement links TRBV7-9 to TRBJ1-5; D possibly corresponds to TRBD1 (6 bases). V was cut by 5 bases and J by 5 bases, with 10 bases left in between. The CDR3 is 13 amino acids. In germline, CDR1 is SEHNR, CDR2 FQNEAQ (reference sequence). CDR3 sequence reads: CASSPQGYQPQHF. The CDR3 DNA sequence: TGTGCCAGCAGCCCACAGGGCTATCAGCCCCAGCATTTT.

In this sample, this clonotype turned up a few times. The chain is built from TRBV7-2 and TRBJ1-4; the D is unclear. This CDR3 contains 16 residues. Germline CDR1 reads SGHTA; CDR2 reads FQGNSA. Between the trimmed V and J ends, which lost 5 bases and 3 bases, there was a span of 16 bases. The CDR3 reads CASSPTRAQSNEKLFF. In DNA, the CDR3 is TGTGCCAGCAGCCCGACGCGGGCTCAATCTAATGAAAAACTGTTTTTT.

The table lists this clonotype with a few counts. Germline is not matched at one junction end, which may reflect a read error. V and J are TRBV29-1 and TRBJ1-2, with TRBD1 identical over 11 bases. Germline V gives CDR1 SQVTM, CDR2 ANQGSEA. This CDR3 spans 9 amino acids. The DNA of the CDR3 is TGCAGCGTTGGGGACAGGGGGGCCTTC. Residues: CSVGDRGAF.

The chain joins TRBV7-8 to TRBJ2-7; tentative D call: TRBD2 (5 bases). V was shortened by 7 bases and J by 0 bases, with 7 bases between the two germline ends. This CDR3 has 12 residues. Germline CDR1 and CDR2: SGHVS and FQNEAQ. CDR3 protein: CASNRGSYEQYF. In nucleotides, the CDR3 is TGTGCCAGCAACCGGGGCTCCTACGAGCAGTACTTC.

In this sample, this clonotype turned up a few times. This rearrangement joins TRBV27 to TRBJ2-1; D remains ambiguous. The CDR3 is 14 amino acids. Germline V gives CDR1 MNHEY, CDR2 SMNVEV (reference sequence). V lost 7 bases and J 9 bases, leaving 19 bases between the germline ends. The CDR3 here is CASKDRLMDGEQFF. DNA for the CDR3: TGTGCCAGCAAGGACCGCCTCATGGACGGTGAGCAGTTCTTC.

This clonotype has a handful of counts. The rearrangement uses TRBV29-1 and TRBJ1-1; no clear D gene. V gave up 5 bases and J gave up 5 bases, with 6 bases separating them. The CDR3 is made up of 10 amino acids. Germline V gene sequence: CDR1 SQVTM, CDR2 ANQGSEA. CDR3 protein: CSVRSTEAFF. DNA for the CDR3: TGCAGCGTTAGGAGTACTGAAGCTTTCTTT.